These T cell receptor beta chains were read from a single sample in a study of early stage breast cancer tumors. Method: immunoSEQ multiplex PCR; TCRdb's copy keeps in-frame clones and lacks some. The data contain under 14,000 clones, under 85% of them seen just once; the ten biggest clones take up more than 11%. Sequencing was carried out using breast tumor tissue. The receptors originated from an older person with breast cancer. Each CDR3 is given with its conserved first and last residue. The D gene is left open where the match is weak. Only part of the rows carry a size: once, few, many, or a class if the clone is expanded.

d_gene	v_gene	j_gene	abundance	CDR3aa	CDR3nt
TRBD2	TRBV10-1	TRBJ2-1	.	CASSLAGSYNEQFF	TGCGCCAGCAGCCTAGCGGGTTCCTACAATGAGCAGTTCTTC
.	TRBV5-4	TRBJ2-7	.	CASSRVPSYEQYF	TGTGCCAGCAGCCGGGTCCCGTCCTACGAGCAGTACTTC
.	TRBV6-5	TRBJ2-3	.	CASTLRGGRTDTQYF	TGTGCCAGCACCTTAAGAGGGGGTCGCACAGATACGCAGTATTTT
TRBD1	TRBV6-6	TRBJ1-2	.	CASRFDREGYTF	TGTGCCAGCAGGTTCGACAGGGAGGGCTACACCTTC
.	TRBV9	TRBJ2-7	.	CASSRGGSGYEQYF	TGTGCCAGCAGCAGGGGGGGGAGTGGTTACGAGCAGTACTTC
.	TRBV9	TRBJ1-2	few	CASSTRQNYGYTF	TGTGCCAGCAGCACAAGACAGAACTATGGCTACACCTTC
TRBD2	TRBV30	TRBJ2-5	few	CAWSRGGGVRFQETQYF	TGTGCCTGGAGTCGGGGCGGGGGGGTAAGATTCCAAGAGACCCAGTACTTC
TRBD2	TRBV6-1	TRBJ2-5	.	CASSEPTGGRQETQYF	TGTGCCAGCAGTGAACCTACGGGGGGTAGGCAAGAGACCCAGTACTTC
.	TRBV13	TRBJ1-1	once	CASSFQGIDTEAFF	TGTGCCAGCAGCTTTCAGGGGATTGACACTGAAGCTTTCTTT
.	TRBV29-1	TRBJ2-5	.	CSVAGQTGQETQYF	TGCAGCGTTGCTGGACAGACCGGGCAAGAGACCCAGTACTTC
.	TRBV7-2	TRBJ2-5	.	CASSERQASQETQYF	TGTGCCAGCAGCGAACGACAGGCCTCTCAAGAGACCCAGTACTTC
TRBD1	TRBV18	TRBJ1-4	.	CASSPQRGQGDEKLFF	TGTGCCAGCTCACCACAACGAGGACAGGGTGATGAAAAACTGTTTTTT
.	TRBV7-2	TRBJ2-5	.	CASSLRQQETQYF	TGTGCCAGCAGCTTACGACAGCAAGAGACCCAGTACTTC
TRBD2	TRBV11-2	TRBJ2-1	.	CASSSGFSYNEQFF	TGTGCCAGCAGTAGCGGGTTCTCCTACAATGAGCAGTTCTTC
TRBD1	TRBV2	TRBJ2-7	once	CATLRGPTEHTGEQYF	TGTGCCACCCTGAGGGGGCCGACGGAACATACCGGGGAGCAGTACTTC
.	TRBV6-6	TRBJ2-5	.	CASSYFTGQETQYF	TGTGCCAGCAGTTACTTTACTGGCCAAGAGACCCAGTACTTC
.	TRBV14	TRBJ2-7	once	CASSQDHDRPQYF	TGTGCCAGCAGCCAAGATCATGACAGGCCCCAGTACTTC
TRBD1	TRBV6-6	TRBJ1-4	.	CASRGQGAANEKLFF	TGTGCCAGCAGAGGCCAGGGGGCGGCTAATGAAAAACTGTTTTTT
.	TRBV6-1	TRBJ1-2	few	CASSALVLEGYTF	TGTGCCAGCAGTGCCCTAGTCCTCGAGGGCTACACCTTC
TRBD1	TRBV9	TRBJ2-1	.	CASSHGTGRWNEQFF	TGTGCCAGCAGCCACGGGACAGGGAGGTGGAATGAGCAGTTCTTC
TRBD1	TRBV5-1	TRBJ1-5	.	CASSFSGGDQPQHF	TGCGCCAGCAGCTTTTCAGGGGGCGATCAGCCCCAGCATTTT
.	TRBV7-6	TRBJ2-7	.	CASSFGQAQYEQYF	TGTGCCAGCAGCTTTGGACAAGCCCAATACGAGCAGTACTTC
.	TRBV28	TRBJ1-6	.	CASRRGTDNSPLHF	TGTGCCAGCAGGCGGGGTACAGATAATTCACCCCTCCACTTT
TRBD1	TRBV28	TRBJ2-5	.	CASSLWGTGGEETQYF	TGTGCCAGCAGTTTATGGGGGACAGGGGGCGAAGAGACCCAGTACTTC
.	TRBV9	TRBJ1-6	.	CASSPRMTATGQSPLHF	TGTGCCAGCAGTCCTAGGATGACAGCGACCGGGCAGTCACCCCTCCACTTT
TRBD2	TRBV9	TRBJ2-5	.	CASSVGGAGGGEETQYF	TGTGCCAGCAGCGTAGGCGGGGCGGGAGGAGGAGAAGAGACCCAGTACTTC
.	TRBV7-2	TRBJ2-1	.	CASSPEQSFREQFF	TGTGCCAGCTCCCCGGAACAGAGCTTTCGGGAGCAGTTCTTC
.	TRBV5-6	TRBJ1-6	once	CASSFGTKNSPLHF	TGTGCCAGCAGCTTTGGGACAAAGAATTCACCCCTCCACTTT
.	TRBV7-2	TRBJ2-5	.	CASSFFGSGEETQYF	TGTGCCAGCAGCTTTTTCGGATCAGGTGAAGAGACCCAGTACTTC
.	TRBV5-4	TRBJ2-7	once	CASSRTGKAYEQYF	TGTGCCAGCAGCCGTACAGGGAAGGCCTACGAGCAGTACTTC
TRBD1	TRBV5-1	TRBJ2-2	large	CASRQQGQAHGELFF	TGCGCCAGCAGACAACAGGGACAGGCCCACGGGGAGCTGTTTTTT
.	TRBV18	TRBJ2-1	.	CASSPPASRSNEQFF	TGTGCCAGCTCACCACCGGCTAGCCGAAGCAATGAGCAGTTCTTC
.	TRBV5-1	TRBJ2-7	medium-sized	CASSLNRAYEQYF	TGCGCCAGCAGCTTGAACAGAGCCTACGAGCAGTACTTC
.	TRBV7-2	TRBJ1-2	.	CASSYLPGVNYGYTF	TGTGCCAGCAGCTACCTCCCGGGGGTTAACTATGGCTACACCTTC
TRBD1	TRBV27	TRBJ1-5	.	CASRGQGVINQPQHF	TGTGCCAGCAGGGGACAGGGGGTCATCAATCAGCCCCAGCATTTT
.	TRBV5-4	TRBJ1-2	.	CASSPEPGNYGYTF	TGTGCCAGCAGCCCAGAGCCGGGAAACTATGGCTACACCTTC
.	TRBV14	TRBJ1-2	once	CASSHHQTDNYGYTF	TGTGCCAGCAGCCACCACCAGACAGATAACTATGGCTACACCTTC
TRBD2	TRBV10-1	TRBJ2-3	.	CASSDLLAGGPDTQYF	TGCGCCAGCAGTGATCTACTAGCGGGAGGCCCAGATACGCAGTATTTT
.	TRBV5-1	TRBJ2-3	.	CASSFTDSGDTQYF	TGCGCCAGCAGCTTTACGGACTCCGGAGATACGCAGTATTTT
TRBD1	TRBV7-9	TRBJ2-5	.	CASSSPWDREKETQYF	TGTGCCAGCAGCTCACCCTGGGACAGGGAAAAAGAGACCCAGTACTTC
TRBD1	TRBV5-4	TRBJ1-3	.	CASSRRTGTISGNTIYF	TGTGCCAGCAGCCGCCGGACAGGGACCATCTCTGGAAACACCATATATTTT
TRBD1	TRBV27	TRBJ1-2	few	CASSGQGASGYTF	TGTGCCAGCTCTGGACAGGGGGCGTCTGGCTACACCTTC
.	TRBV6-5	TRBJ1-2	once	CASSSRDLGVYGYTF	TGTGCCAGCAGCTCCCGGGACTTGGGTGTCTATGGCTACACCTTC
TRBD2	TRBV28	TRBJ2-7	.	CASGSGDSSYEQYF	TGTGCCAGCGGTAGCGGGGATAGCTCCTACGAGCAGTACTTC
.	TRBV6-5	TRBJ2-5	.	CASTSWGVAETQYF	TGTGCCAGCACCTCCTGGGGAGTCGCGGAGACCCAGTACTTC
.	TRBV25-1	TRBJ2-7	.	CATSPWDTSYEQYF	TGTGCCACCAGTCCCTGGGACACCTCCTACGAGCAGTACTTC
.	TRBV5-4	TRBJ1-1	.	CASSLTGTNTEAFF	TGTGCCAGCAGCTTGACAGGGACGAACACTGAAGCTTTCTTT
TRBD2	TRBV5-4	TRBJ2-1	few	CASSPTPTSGGTNEQFF	TGTGCCAGCAGCCCGACTCCCACTAGCGGGGGAACTAATGAGCAGTTCTTC
TRBD1	TRBV29-1	TRBJ2-7	.	CSVGGPGQGEEQYF	TGCAGCGTTGGGGGACCGGGACAGGGGGAAGAGCAGTACTTC
TRBD2	TRBV5-5	TRBJ2-3	.	CASSLGLGRGADTQYF	TGTGCCAGCAGCTTGGGGCTGGGGCGGGGGGCAGATACGCAGTATTTT
.	TRBV27	TRBJ2-1	.	CASSSASYNEQFF	TGTGCCAGCAGTTCGGCTAGCTACAATGAGCAGTTCTTC
TRBD1	TRBV19	TRBJ1-5	.	CASSMAGTVGWDQPQHF	TGTGCCAGTAGTATGGCTGGGACAGTAGGGTGGGACCAGCCCCAGCATTTT
.	TRBV9	TRBJ1-6	.	CASSVRNGENSPLHF	TGTGCCAGCAGCGTACGGAACGGGGAGAATTCACCCCTCCACTTT